This T cell receptor (beta chain) is drawn from a study of shared clonotypes between healthy human individuals. Libraries were prepared by immunoSEQ multiplex PCR; TCRdb keeps only in-frame clonotypes and omits some of them. The sample holds 660,000 or so clones, about 95% seen once. CD45RO negativity and positive selection for CCR7 defined naive CD8 cells, a population that excluded terminally differentiated effector memory CD45RA+ cells. In the case of this clone: An end of the junction does not agree with germline; a read error may underlie this.

Germline V gene sequence: CDR1 MGHRA, CDR2 YSYEKL. The CDR3 extends over 18 amino acids. The TCR was taken from a woman in her twenties or thirties in good health. Sample: naive CD8+ T cells sorted from blood. The chain couples TRBV4-1 to TRBJ2-1; 13 nucleotides align to TRBD2. In nucleotides, the CDR3 is TGCGTCAGCAGCCAGCACCCCCCGACTAGCGGGAGGTTTGATGAGCAGTTCTTC. Translated: CVSSQHPPTSGRFDEQFF.